The clone carrying this TCR beta chain was recorded only once. What it recognizes is unknown. Trimming took off 7 bases at V and 5 bases at J, with 15 bases between the two ends. Germline V lookup: CDR1 MNHNY, CDR2 SVGAGI (reference sequence). This CDR3 has 15 residues. These data belong to a study of graft-versus-host responses after intestinal transplantation. Looking at the study overall: Recipients received multivisceral, liver-intestinal, or isolated intestinal transplants. Study-level findings and limits: The study associated peak circulating GvH clone levels with early post-transplant HvG declines. The study found high graft-versus-host to host-versus-graft clonal ratios in allografts of patients with graft-donor T cell macrochimerism.

The assay was immunoSEQ multiplex PCR, and TCRdb's table has in-frame clones only and misses some. The sample shows about 100,000 clones, 90% of them seen only once. The chain uses TRBV6-6 and TRBJ1-6; D perhaps matches TRBD1 (5 bases). This clonotype was sampled from a human patient who received an intestinal transplant, so some T cells may come from the graft donor. This material consisted of PBMCs, taken just under 460 days after intestinal transplant. The DNA of the CDR3 is TGTGCCAGCACCATGACAGCTCCCAATAATTCACCCCTCCACTTT. Translated: CASTMTAPNNSPLHF.